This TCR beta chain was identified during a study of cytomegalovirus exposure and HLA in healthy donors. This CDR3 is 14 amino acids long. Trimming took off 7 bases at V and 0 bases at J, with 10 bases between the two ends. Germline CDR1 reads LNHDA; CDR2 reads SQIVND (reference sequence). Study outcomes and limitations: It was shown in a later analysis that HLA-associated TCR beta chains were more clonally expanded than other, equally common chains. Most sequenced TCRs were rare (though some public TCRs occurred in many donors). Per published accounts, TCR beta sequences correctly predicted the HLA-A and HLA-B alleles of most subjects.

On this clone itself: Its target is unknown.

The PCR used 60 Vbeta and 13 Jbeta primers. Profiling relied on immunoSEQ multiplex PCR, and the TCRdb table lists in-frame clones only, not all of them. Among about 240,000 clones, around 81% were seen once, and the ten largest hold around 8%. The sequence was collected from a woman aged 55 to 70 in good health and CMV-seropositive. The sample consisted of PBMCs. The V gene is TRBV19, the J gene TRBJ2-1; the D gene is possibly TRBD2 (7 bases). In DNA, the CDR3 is TGTGCCAGTACGCGGGGGCCCTCCTACAATGAGCAGTTCTTC. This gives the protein CASTRGPSYNEQFF.